This is a list of T cell receptor beta chains from one sample in a study of blood T cells in healthy people across ages. MiXCR, applied by TCRdb to the 5' RACE reads, yields one record per CDR3 protein. Here the sample spans some 1,000,000 distinct CDR3 sequences, under 30% being singletons. These data were also reused for a study on T cells of mothers and their children.

The material sequenced was blood. The source is a girl aged 2-9 years in good health. Both conserved end residues are trimmed from each CDR3. Clone size is shown for a subset of rows, as once, few, many or a class of expanded clone.

J: TRBJ2-7
size: few
V: TRBV6-5
length: 11
CDR3: ASTRLGTYEQY

J: TRBJ1-5
size: few
V: TRBV12-3/TRBV12-4
length: 13
CDR3: ASSLSGDGARPQH

J: TRBJ1-5
size: few
V: TRBV5-1
length: 13
CDR3: ASSNGTGGNQPQH

J: TRBJ1-4
size: -
V: TRBV5-1
length: 12
CDR3: ASSAGQGSEKLF

J: -
size: few
V: TRBV11-3
length: 12
CDR3: ASSMYRGSYEQY

J: -
size: -
V: TRBV3-1
length: 14
CDR3: ASSQVVAGGPDEQF

J: -
size: -
V: TRBV28
length: 15
CDR3: ASSGTRAGGLGETQY

J: TRBJ1-6
size: few
V: TRBV5-6
length: 12
CDR3: ASSLGTVDSPLH

J: TRBJ2-2
size: few
V: TRBV27
length: 8
CDR3: ANNTGELF

J: TRBJ1-4
size: -
V: TRBV6-1
length: 14
CDR3: ASSDRDRGLSEKLF

J: TRBJ2-2
size: many
V: TRBV12-3/TRBV12-4
length: 9
CDR3: ASSLSGELF

J: TRBJ2-1
size: few
V: TRBV5-1
length: 14
CDR3: ASSLESDRVVNEQF

J: TRBJ2-5
size: -
V: TRBV20-1
length: 10
CDR3: SAEGQLETQY

J: TRBJ2-7
size: -
V: TRBV28
length: 12
CDR3: ASQTPKREYEQY